This T cell receptor (beta chain) is drawn from a study of shared T cell receptors in the human thymus. TCRdb keeps only in-frame clones here, not all; method: immunoSEQ multiplex PCR. The table includes about 730,000 clones, around 85% detected once. These same data were also listed under a study on human thymus T cells. From that paper: Gene usage for V and J segments appeared biased in thymic and blood repertoires. In unrelated individuals, thymic repertoires overlapped highly, according to related research.

The source material was thymocytes. The sequence came from a girl under two years old with a congenital heart defect.

CDR3 loop: CASSPRQFYTDTQYF. DNA for the CDR3: TGTGCCAGCAGCCCGCGGCAGTTTTACACAGATACGCAGTATTTT. The chain links TRBV27 to TRBJ2-3; D uncertain. CDR3 length: 15 amino acids. V lost 6 bases and J 2 bases, leaving 15 bases between the germline ends. Germline CDR1 MNHEY, CDR2 SMNVEV (reference sequence).